These T cell receptor beta chains were read from a single sample in a study of low-dose radiotherapy and immunotherapy resistance in tumors. TCRdb fed the reads into MiXCR, producing one record per CDR3 protein. The profile covers about 50,000 distinct CDR3 sequences, with 10% to 15% appearing a single time and approximately 6.2% taken by the ten largest. The material sequenced was PBMCs, taken before treatment. The receptors originated from a female donor with ovarian cancer. Both conserved end residues are part of each CDR3. D genes are given only for firm matches. The listing skips clone size in some rows; elsewhere it reads once, few, many or a size class.

>TRBJ1-1|TRBD1|many|TRBV4-2
TGTGCCAGCAGCCGGTTCCCGGGACAGGGGGATTACACTGAAGCTTTCTTT
CASSRFPGQGDYTEAFF
>TRBJ1-1|-|many|TRBV6-2/TRBV6-3
TGTGCCAGCAGGGCTTACACTGAAGCTTTCTTT
CASRAYTEAFF
>TRBJ1-1|-|many|TRBV28
TGTGCCAGCAGTTTGTTGGGGGGCGTTATGAACACTGAAGCTTTCTTT
CASSLLGGVMNTEAFF
>TRBJ2-1|-|-|TRBV10-3
TGTGCCATCAGTGAGTCCCATGAGCAGTTCTTC
CAISESHEQFF
>TRBJ1-1|-|many|TRBV6-6
TGTGCCAGCAGTTACACGGAAACCAACACTGAAGCTTTCTTT
CASSYTETNTEAFF
>TRBJ2-1|-|many|TRBV20-1
TGCAGTGCTAGTACCGGGACTGACTCCTACAATGAGCAGTTCTTC
CSASTGTDSYNEQFF
>TRBJ1-4|-|many|TRBV3-1
TGTGCCAGCAGTCTATCGACAGGATACAATGAAAAACTGTTTTTT
CASSLSTGYNEKLFF
>TRBJ2-3|TRBD2|few|TRBV3-1
TGTGCCAGCAGCCAGGAGCGGGGGGTTTACACAGATACGCAGTATTTT
CASSQERGVYTDTQYF
>TRBJ1-1|-|many|TRBV15
TGTGCCACCAACAAAGGGGGAGTGGGGGACACTGAAGCTTTCTTT
CATNKGGVGDTEAFF
>TRBJ2-1|-|many|TRBV18
TGTGCCAGCTCACCAAGCAGGGGTTACAATGAGCAGTTCTTC
CASSPSRGYNEQFF
>TRBJ2-7|TRBD1|many|TRBV5-1
TGCGCCAGCAGAAACACAGGGGGCGGCTCCTACGAGCAGTACTTC
CASRNTGGGSYEQYF
>TRBJ2-3|-|many|TRBV7-9
TGTGCCAGCAGCCTCTCTTCTAGCACAGATACGCAGTATTTT
CASSLSSSTDTQYF
>TRBJ1-2|-|-|TRBV6-8
TGTGCCAGCAGGAATACAGTTGGCTACACCTTC
CASRNTVGYTF
>TRBJ2-5|TRBD1|many|TRBV5-1
TGCGCCAGCAGCGCAGGACAGGGGGCCGCACAAGAGACCCAGTACTTC
CASSAGQGAAQETQYF
>TRBJ1-2|-|many|TRBV20-1
TGCAGTGCATACCAACAGGGTGGCTACACCTTC
CSAYQQGGYTF
>TRBJ2-7|-|many|TRBV9
TGTGCCAGCAGCGCTTACGAAACCTACTACGAGCAGTACTTC
CASSAYETYYEQYF
>TRBJ2-2|TRBD2|many|TRBV6-2/TRBV6-3
TGTGGAAGACCGGGACTAGTGGCGAACACCGGGGAGCTGTTTTTT
CGRPGLVANTGELFF
>TRBJ2-6|TRBD1|many|TRBV6-5
TGTGCCAGCAGTTACTCGAGGGGACAGCCTGGCCTCGGGGCCAACGTCCTGACTTTC
CASSYSRGQPGLGANVLTF
>TRBJ2-1|-|many|TRBV5-1
TGCGCCAGCAGCTTGGAACGCAATGAGCAGTTCTTC
CASSLERNEQFF
>TRBJ1-1|TRBD1|few|TRBV6-1
TGTGCCAGCAGCTCATTGAGACAGGGGGCGAACACTGAAGCTTTCTTT
CASSSLRQGANTEAFF
>TRBJ2-5|-|many|TRBV5-1
TGCGCCAGCAGCTTAGCCAGGGAGAAAGAGACCCAGTACTTC
CASSLAREKETQYF
>TRBJ2-7|TRBD1|-|TRBV28
TGTGCCAGCAGTTTCTCTGGACAGGGCTACCACGAGCAGTACTTC
CASSFSGQGYHEQYF
>TRBJ1-5|-|few|TRBV28
TGTGCCAGCAGTTTCACACGGGATCAGCCCCAGCATTTT
CASSFTRDQPQHF
>TRBJ1-1|-|many|TRBV5-4
TGTGCCAGCAGCCCCGGTGGAGGGCCCAACACTGAAGCTTTCTTT
CASSPGGGPNTEAFF